A single sample gave rise to the 13 T cell receptor beta chains below, sequenced in a study of OX40 agonist ivuxolimab in advanced cancers. The repertoire was sequenced with immunoSEQ multiplex PCR; TCRdb's copy has only in-frame clones and lacks some. The sample contains more than 35,000 clones, around 80% of which appear only once. The material sequenced was CD4+ or CD8+ T cells sorted from blood, taken in a trial of the OX40 agonist ivuxolimab. These receptors all come from an adult with an advanced solid tumor such as melanoma, head and neck, liver or kidney cancer.

The rearrangement joins TRBV2 to TRBJ1-5, with a tentative D call TRBD1 (5 bases). V was pared by 4 bases and J by 10 bases, with 11 bases between. CDR1 SNHLY and CDR2 FYNNEI come from the germline V gene. The CDR3 has 12 residues. The CDR3 sequence: CASSGDSHPQHF. The CDR3 DNA sequence: TGTGCCAGCAGTGGGGACTCCCATCCCCAGCATTTT. Complete variable domain (other parts from reference TRBV2 and TRBJ1-5): EPEVTQTPSHQVTQMGQEVILRCVPISNHLYFYWYRQILGQKVEFLVSFYNNEISEKSEIFDDQFSVERPDGSNFTLKIRSTKLEDSAMYFCASSGDSHPQHFGDGTRLSIL.

The count of this clone is one. The CDR3: CASSGTGISSYNEQFF. CDR3 nucleotides: TGTGCCAGCAGCGGAACAGGGATATCTTCCTACAATGAGCAGTTCTTC. The rearrangement uses TRBV5-5 and TRBJ2-1, with D tentatively TRBD1 (6 bases). Trimming cost V 4 bases and J 1 base, with 15 bases left between them. CDR1 and CDR2 (germline): SGHKS, YYEKEE (reference sequence). The CDR3 has 16 amino acids.

V usage is TRBV7-9 and J usage is TRBJ1-1, with D possibly matching TRBD1 (5 bases). This CDR3 spans 14 amino acids. V was shortened by 4 bases and J by 5 bases, with 14 bases between the two germline ends. The germline gives CDR1 SEHNR, CDR2 FQNEAQ (reference sequence). This CDR3 reads CASSSSGGETEAFF. Written as DNA, the CDR3 is TGTGCCAGCAGCTCTAGCGGGGGAGAGACTGAAGCTTTCTTT.

This chain uses TRBV15 with TRBJ2-5; 8 bases are a match to TRBD2. The CDR3 length is 17 residues. Trimming took 3 bases from V and 2 from J; bases not matched to a gene: 11. CDR1 is LNHNV, CDR2 YYDKDF, per germline (reference sequence). CDR3: CATSSYGREVGQETQYF. The CDR3 DNA sequence: TGTGCCACCAGCAGTTACGGGCGGGAGGTAGGGCAAGAGACCCAGTACTTC.

The chain carries TRBV9 and TRBJ1-3; no reliable D call. This CDR3 region has 16 residues. Germline V gene sequence: CDR1 SGDLS, CDR2 YYNGEE. Trimming shortened V by 0 bases and J by 4 bases, and 14 bases separated the two germline ends. In DNA form, the CDR3 reads TGTGCCAGCAGCGTAGCTTATAGTGGAGGAGGAAACACCATATATTTT. This codes for CASSVAYSGGGNTIYF.

This chain joins TRBV4-1 and TRBJ2-7; weak D call: TRBD2 (6 bases). In germline, CDR1 is MGHRA, CDR2 YSYEKL. The V end lost 1 base, the J end lost 0 bases, and 7 bases lay between the germline ends. CDR3 size: 14 residues. In DNA form, the CDR3 reads TGCGCCAGCAGCCAAGCCGGGGGCTCCTACGAGCAGTACTTC. It encodes CASSQAGGSYEQYF.

V usage is TRBV11-2 and J usage is TRBJ2-1; no definite D call. The CDR3 has 15 amino acids. V lost 2 bases and J lost 8, with 16 bases in between. Looked up from germline, CDR1 is SGHAT and CDR2 is FQNNGV. This CDR3 reads CASSLLGTAWDEQFF. The CDR3 region has the DNA TGTGCCAGCAGCTTATTGGGAACCGCCTGGGATGAGCAGTTCTTC.

The chain uses TRBV10-2 and TRBJ1-1; D not resolved. The CDR3 sequence is 12 residues long. Germline lookup yields CDR1 WSHSY and CDR2 SAAADI. Deletions cut 7 bases from V and 1 base from J, with 7 bases between. The CDR3 bases are TGCGCCAGCACACAAAAGAACACTGAAGCTTTCTTT. Translated: CASTQKNTEAFF.

This sequence joins TRBV6-6 and TRBJ2-7; no reliable D call. Germline V gene data show CDR1 as MNHNY and CDR2 as SVGAGI (reference sequence). With 2 bases removed from V and 2 bases from J, the gap between germline ends came to 7 bases. This CDR3 spans 13 amino acids. This CDR3 reads CASSYHSAYEQYF. CDR3 bases: TGTGCCAGCAGTTACCACTCCGCCTACGAGCAGTACTTC.

This chain uses TRBV10-3 with TRBJ2-7; 8 nucleotides agree with TRBD1. The germline V gene has CDR1 ENHRY and CDR2 SYGVKD. CDR3 length: 14 amino acids. The V segment lost 8 bases and the J segment 7 bases; nucleotides outside the gene matches: 13. The CDR3, as DNA: TGTGCCATCGCCCGGACAGGGCCTCCCTTGGAGCAGTACTTC. Amino acid sequence: CAIARTGPPLEQYF.

V is TRBV6-1 and J is TRBJ2-7; TRBD2 might be the D (5 bases). V was cut by 2 bases and J by 3 bases, with 20 bases left in between. CDR1 and CDR2 from the germline V gene are MNHNS and SASEGT. This CDR3 spans 17 amino acids. The CDR3 loop reads CASSEPLSRRGNYEQYF. The CDR3 DNA follows: TGTGCCAGCAGTGAACCGCTCTCACGTCGGGGTAACTACGAGCAGTACTTC.

The genes are TRBV6-1 and TRBJ2-1; TRBD2 matches at 9 bases. The CDR3 covers 15 residues. The V and J ends lost 1 base and 7 bases, in that order; junction bases with no gene match: 5. Per the germline V gene, CDR1 is MNHNS and CDR2 is SASEGT. CDR3 nucleotides: TGTGCCAGCAGTGAAGTGGCGGGAGGGAGTAATGAGCAGTTCTTC. The encoded protein is CASSEVAGGSNEQFF.

This chain links TRBV7-9 with TRBJ2-1; D is tentatively TRBD1 or TRBD2 (5 bases each). Germline V gives CDR1 SEHNR, CDR2 FQNEAQ (reference sequence). This CDR3 has 16 residues. Trimming removed 3 bases at V and 4 bases at J, with 16 bases between. The CDR3 sequence: CASSLVGTQPYNEQFF. The CDR3 nucleotides are TGTGCCAGCAGCTTGGTTGGGACCCAGCCTTACAATGAGCAGTTCTTC.